This entry lists 17 T cell receptor beta chains sequenced from one sample in a study of a mutant IDH1 vaccine in newly diagnosed glioma. Sample time point: week 11, during vaccination. Vaccine doses each comprised 300 ug of mutant IDH1 20-mer peptide, with topical imiquimod. Which antigens these TCRs recognize remains unknown. The protocol was immunoSEQ multiplex PCR, while the TCRdb copy is restricted to in-frame clones and leaves out a portion. The data hold 110,000 or so clones, with roughly 90% observed a single time. The source was PBMCs, collected from a glioma patient whose treatment included an IDH1 peptide vaccine. The origin of the receptors is a woman between 50 and 59 years old with glioma.

The chain joins TRBV10-3 to TRBJ2-2; D is unclear. Germline CDR1 is ENHRY and CDR2 is SYGVKD. V was clipped by 5 bases and J by 1 base, with 14 bases between them. The CDR3 extends over 16 amino acids. The CDR3: CAISPMVLLNTGELFF. DNA of the CDR3: TGTGCCATCAGTCCGATGGTACTCCTGAACACCGGGGAGCTGTTTTTT.

This clone occurred once. The rearrangement uses TRBV6-6 and TRBJ2-1, with 9 nucleotides matching TRBD1. Losses at the gene ends were 6 bases for V and 0 bases for J; bases not matched to a gene: 6. From germline, CDR1 is MNHNY and CDR2 SVGAGI (reference sequence). The CDR3 has 16 amino acids. CDR3 region: CASRDADRGSYNEQFF. In nucleotides, the CDR3 is TGTGCCAGCAGAGATGCGGACAGGGGCTCCTACAATGAGCAGTTCTTC.

The chain combines TRBV19 with TRBJ2-3; possible D gene TRBD2, 5 bases. The CDR3 spans 14 residues. V lost 6 bases to trimming and J lost 5 bases, with 15 bases between them. From germline, CDR1 is LNHDA and CDR2 SQIVND (reference sequence). CDR3: CASSRGQDQDTQYF. The CDR3 DNA is TGTGCCAGTAGCCGCGGGCAGGATCAAGATACGCAGTATTTT.

This chain uses TRBV28 with TRBJ2-5, with D perhaps given as TRBD1 or TRBD2 (7 bases each). The CDR3 sequence is 16 residues long. V was cut by 6 bases and J by 5 bases, with 22 bases left in between. CDR1 and CDR2 (germline): MDHEN, SYDVKM. CDR3 sequence reads: CASRPGGARGRETQYF. The CDR3 DNA sequence: TGTGCCAGCAGACCAGGGGGGGCCAGGGGTCGGGAGACCCAGTACTTC.

The sample holds one count of this clone. The rearrangement uses TRBV5-5 and TRBJ2-1; tentatively, D is TRBD1 (6 bases). The V gene lost 3 bases and the J gene lost 3 bases, with 10 bases spanning the gap. Per germline, CDR1 SGHKS and CDR2 YYEKEE (reference sequence). This CDR3 has 14 amino acids. The CDR3 bases are TGTGCCAGCAGCTCCAGCAGGGGCTACAATGAGCAGTTCTTC. The encoded protein is CASSSSRGYNEQFF. Full variable domain (missing parts from reference TRBV5-5 and TRBJ2-1): DAGVTQSPTHLIKTRGQQVTLRCSPISGHKSVSWYQQVLGQGPQFIFQYYEKEERGRGNFPDRFSARQFPNYSSELNVNALLLGDSALYLCASSSSRGYNEQFFGPGTRLTVL.

V is TRBV6-5 and J is TRBJ2-2; D ambiguous. This CDR3 spans 12 amino acids. From germline, CDR1 is MNHEY and CDR2 SVGAGI. Between the trimmed V and J ends, which lost 4 bases and 8 bases, there was a span of 8 bases. CDR3 protein: CASSLPVGELFF. In nucleotides, the CDR3 is TGTGCCAGCAGTTTACCGGTGGGGGAGCTGTTTTTT.

This chain uses TRBV6-6 with TRBJ2-1; D is possibly TRBD1 (5 bases). V was shortened by 2 bases and J by 6 bases, with 14 bases between the two germline ends. The germline gives CDR1 MNHNY, CDR2 SVGAGI (reference sequence). The CDR3 length is 15 residues. The DNA for the CDR3 is TGTGCCAGCAGTTACCACGACAGCGTGGGCAATGAGCAGTTCTTC. This encodes CASSYHDSVGNEQFF.

V gene TRBV30 combines with J gene TRBJ2-3; TRBD2 might be the D (6 bases). Germline CDR1 reads GTSNPN; CDR2 reads SVGIG (reference sequence). The CDR3 sequence is 14 residues long. The V end was cut by 3 bases, the J end by 1 base, with 11 bases between. The CDR3 nucleotides are TGTGCCTGGAGGTGGGGGGTGGGCACAGATACGCAGTATTTT. Amino acids: CAWRWGVGTDTQYF. Drawing the rest from reference TRBV30 and TRBJ2-3, the complete variable domain is SQTIHQWPATLVQPVGSPLSLECTVEGTSNPNLYWYRQAAGRGLQLLFYSVGIGQISSEVPQNLSASRPQDRQFILSSKKLLLSDSGFYLCAWRWGVGTDTQYFGPGTRLTVL.

The sample holds one count of this clone. The V and J genes are TRBV28 and TRBJ1-5; no reliable D call. V dropped 7 bases and J dropped 2 bases, with 12 bases sitting between them. Germline CDR1 and CDR2: MDHEN and SYDVKM. This CDR3 has 14 residues. The CDR3 nucleotides are TGTGCCAGCAAGGATGTGGGCGGCAATCAGCCCCAGCATTTT. Translated, it gives CASKDVGGNQPQHF.

J is TRBJ2-2 and V is TRBV19; no firm D call. V was shortened by 3 bases and J by 0 bases, with 5 bases between the two germline ends. The CDR3 runs to 14 residues. Germline CDR1 LNHDA, CDR2 SQIVND (reference sequence). The CDR3 reads CASSISANTGELFF. CDR3 coding DNA: TGTGCCAGTAGTATTTCGGCGAACACCGGGGAGCTGTTTTTT.

In nucleotides, the CDR3 is TGCGCCAGCAGCTTCTTAGCGGGAGGGAACACAGATACGCAGTATTTT. It is translated as CASSFLAGGNTDTQYF. The V and J genes are TRBV5-1 and TRBJ2-3, with 11 bases lining up with TRBD2. With V trimmed by 2 bases and J by 2 bases, 4 bases remained unmatched. This CDR3 has 16 amino acids. CDR1 and CDR2 from the germline V gene are SGHRS and YFSETQ.

V is TRBV4-1 and J is TRBJ2-4; 7 nucleotides match TRBD1. Germline CDR1 is MGHRA and CDR2 is YSYEKL. This CDR3 has 14 residues. Unmatched junction bases numbered 4, after V lost 0 bases and J lost 8 bases. CDR3 coding DNA: TGCGCCAGCAGCCAAGATCCCGGACAGGACATTCAGTACTTC. This sequence encodes CASSQDPGQDIQYF.

The chain joins TRBV5-1 to TRBJ2-1, with a tentative D call TRBD2 (5 bases). Trimming shortened V by 1 base and J by 9 bases, and 17 bases separated the two germline ends. This CDR3 has 15 amino acids. The germline V gene has CDR1 SGHRS and CDR2 YFSETQ. The CDR3 sequence: CASSLSQRWAAEQFF. In DNA form, the CDR3 reads TGCGCCAGCAGCTTGAGCCAGCGGTGGGCGGCTGAGCAGTTCTTC. Complete variable domain (other parts from reference TRBV5-1 and TRBJ2-1): KAGVTQTPRYLIKTRGQQVTLSCSPISGHRSVSWYQQTPGQGLQFLFEYFSETQRNKGNFPGRFSGRQFSNSRSEMNVSTLELGDSALYLCASSLSQRWAAEQFFGPGTRLTVL.

The V and J genes are TRBV28 and TRBJ1-5, with D possibly being TRBD1 (6 bases). The CDR3 has 15 amino acids. With 5 bases removed from V and 0 bases from J, the gap between germline ends came to 11 bases. Germline V gives CDR1 MDHEN, CDR2 SYDVKM. CDR3 coding DNA: TGTGCCAGCAGTACCCAGGGGTATAGCAATCAGCCCCAGCATTTT. Translated, it gives CASSTQGYSNQPQHF.

The chain uses TRBV10-3 and TRBJ1-5; D uncertain. In germline, CDR1 is ENHRY, CDR2 SYGVKD. The CDR3 covers 17 residues. V dropped 2 bases and J dropped 2 bases, with 16 bases sitting between them. The chain's CDR3 is CAISESVLARGNQPQHF. The CDR3 DNA reads as TGTGCCATCAGTGAGAGTGTCCTCGCGAGGGGCAATCAGCCCCAGCATTTT.

This clone was seen a handful of times. The chain is built from TRBV7-9 and TRBJ1-6; D is unclear. Per the germline V gene, CDR1 is SEHNR and CDR2 is FQNEAQ (reference sequence). The CDR3 has 13 residues. The V and J ends lost 2 bases and 10 bases respectively, with 9 bases between them. The CDR3: CASSLLGESPLHF. The DNA for the CDR3 is TGTGCCAGCAGCTTATTGGGAGAATCACCCCTCCACTTT.

The chain has TRBV30 and TRBJ2-7, with 9 bases aligning to TRBD2. The germline V gene has CDR1 GTSNPN and CDR2 SVGIG (reference sequence). The CDR3 is made up of 14 amino acids. V lost 3 bases, J lost 5 bases, and 8 bases stayed unmatched. As DNA, the CDR3 is TGTGCCTGGAGACTTAGCGGGAGATTGAACGAGCAGTACTTC. Amino acid sequence: CAWRLSGRLNEQYF.